This T cell receptor beta chain was retrieved from a study of regulatory T cells in long-lasting Graves disease. Study results and limitations: Patients whose Graves' disease persisted exhibited lower TCR diversity than those newly diagnosed.

CDR3-region Arm-PCR and iRepertoire HTBI primers produced the TCR beta libraries. MiXCR was run by TCRdb on the multiplex PCR reads, yielding one entry per CDR3 protein. In the table there are 300,000 to 400,000 distinct CDR3 sequences, roughly 15% of which are singletons. Time point specified: newly diagnosed GD, antithyroid drugs for less than 3 months. From PBMCs, RNA was extracted and then used to make the TCR library. Patients were enrolled at an endocrinology department in Xi'an, China. Regarding this clonotype: The antigen remains unidentified.

The sample consisted of peripheral blood mononuclear cells (PBMCs), taken at new diagnosis, from a patient treated with antithyroid drugs. The receptor was isolated from a female donor with Graves disease.

The CDR3 coding sequence is TGCGCCAGCAGCCAAGTAGGGGGGGGTCGGGAGACCCAGTACTTC. This sequence encodes CASSQVGGGRETQYF. The rearrangement joins TRBV4-3 to TRBJ2-5; tentatively, D is TRBD2 (7 bases). Trimming left V 1 base short and J 5 bases short, with 14 bases between. Germline CDR1 reads LGHNA; CDR2 reads YSLEER. CDR3 size: 15 residues.